The next 26 T cell receptor beta chains were all read from a single sample in a study of T-cell memory formation after mild COVID-19. In TCRdb, the 5' RACE reads were re-called with MiXCR into one record per CDR3 protein. The sample holds more than 250,000 distinct CDR3 sequences, roughly 18% seen once. Material for sequencing was PBMCs or a T cell subset sorted from them (not recorded which). These receptors all come from a young man who had mild COVID-19 (a few samples of this study predate the infection). Cell type and time point are not known.

This clonotype has a handful of counts. The chain is built from TRBV5-1 and TRBJ2-7; 9 nucleotides align to TRBD1. Germline-derived CDR1 and CDR2 are SGHRS and YFSETQ. Unmatched junction bases numbered 12, after V lost 4 bases and J lost 4 bases. This CDR3 contains 16 residues. The CDR3 sequence: CASSPVQGARVYEQYF. DNA of the CDR3: TGCGCCAGCAGCCCGGTACAGGGGGCTCGGGTGTACGAGCAGTACTTC.

In this sample, this clonotype turned up a few times. The chain has TRBV20-1 and TRBJ2-7, with D tentatively TRBD1 (7 bases). There are 12 residues in the CDR3. The germline V and J ends were trimmed by 5 bases and 5 bases, with 13 bases remaining between them. Germline-derived CDR1 and CDR2 are DFQATT and SNEGSKA (reference sequence). The chain's CDR3 is CSAAGQLNEQYF. The CDR3 DNA sequence: TGCAGTGCTGCGGGACAGTTAAACGAGCAGTACTTC.

V usage is TRBV7-2 and J usage is TRBJ2-4; D may be TRBD2 (6 bases). The germline gives CDR1 SGHTA, CDR2 FQGNSA. This CDR3 contains 14 residues. V was trimmed by 5 bases and J by 7 bases, leaving 15 bases between them. The CDR3 spells CASSPRERRNIQYF. In nucleotides, the CDR3 is TGTGCCAGCAGCCCCCGGGAGCGGAGGAACATTCAGTACTTC.

This chain joins TRBV4-1 and TRBJ2-3, with 9 bases aligning to TRBD2. J gave up 1 base and V 5 bases, and 4 bases lay outside the gene matches. The CDR3 loop spans 15 amino acids. CDR1 and CDR2 (germline): MGHRA, YSYEKL. The CDR3 sequence is CASSGSGGRTDTQYF. DNA for the CDR3: TGCGCCAGCAGCGGGAGCGGGGGGCGCACAGATACGCAGTATTTT.

This clonotype was seen a handful of times. The genes are TRBV20-1 and TRBJ1-2; TRBD1 agrees at 8 bases. This CDR3 has 12 amino acids. Trimming removed 5 bases from V and 6 bases from J; junction bases left unmatched: 5. Germline V gene sequence: CDR1 DFQATT, CDR2 SNEGSKA (reference sequence). The CDR3: CSAPDRGDGYTF. The CDR3 region has the DNA TGCAGTGCTCCCGACAGGGGCGATGGCTACACCTTC.

This clonotype has a count of ten or more. The gene calls are TRBV25-1 and TRBJ2-7; 8 nucleotides match TRBD2. The CDR3 is 14 residues long. Germline assignment: CDR1 MGHDK and CDR2 SYGVNS. The V segment lost 6 bases and the J segment 5 bases; nucleotides outside the gene matches: 9. This CDR3 is CASRPLGLANEQYV. CDR3 coding DNA: TGTGCCAGCAGGCCGCTAGGACTAGCTAACGAGCAGTACGTC.

This clonotype was detected a few times. The gene calls are TRBV7-6 and TRBJ2-2; no clear D. CDR3 size: 13 residues. Trimming stripped 5 bases from V and 5 bases from J, with 9 bases between. Germline CDR1 is SGHVS and CDR2 is FNYEAQ. CDR3: CASSLRSTGELFF. The CDR3 DNA sequence: TGTGCCAGCAGCCTGAGGAGTACCGGGGAGCTGTTTTTT.

The chain carries TRBV11-1 and TRBJ2-7; the D gene could be TRBD1 or TRBD2 (5 bases each). This CDR3 has 16 amino acids. Per germline, CDR1 SGHAT and CDR2 FQDESV (reference sequence). V gave up 5 bases and J gave up 1 base, with 18 bases separating them. CDR3 loop: CASSLRGAQASYEQYV. Here the CDR3 DNA reads TGTGCCAGCAGCCTCCGAGGGGCTCAAGCTTCCTACGAGCAGTACGTC.

The rearrangement links TRBV27 to TRBJ2-5; D unclear. Germline CDR1 MNHEY, CDR2 SMNVEV (reference sequence). The CDR3 loop spans 17 amino acids. Deletions cut 3 bases from V and 2 bases from J, with 19 bases between. The chain's CDR3 is CASSFSRPGELQETQYF. The CDR3 DNA reads as TGTGCCAGCAGTTTCTCCAGGCCGGGTGAACTTCAAGAGACCCAGTACTTC.

This clonotype was picked up many times. V gene TRBV20-1 combines with J gene TRBJ2-3; D remains unclear. V lost 3 bases, J lost 5 bases, and 21 bases lay in between. CDR1 and CDR2 from the germline V gene are DFQATT and SNEGSKA (reference sequence). This CDR3 is 16 amino acids long. The chain's CDR3 is CSARWQWTTPGDTQYF. Written as DNA, the CDR3 is TGCAGTGCTAGGTGGCAATGGACCACGCCGGGAGATACGCAGTATTTT.

This clonotype was seen more than once but under ten times. The J gene is TRBJ2-6, the V gene TRBV12-3 or TRBV12-4; D unclear. Trimming took 3 bases from V and 0 from J, leaving 12 bases between them. CDR3 length equals 17 residues. CDR3 in DNA: TGTGCCAGCAGTTTCCCTCGCAGGCTCTCTGGGGCCAACGTCCTGACTTTC. It translates to CASSFPRRLSGANVLTF.

This sequence joins TRBV12-3 or TRBV12-4 and TRBJ2-3; 9 bases are a match to TRBD2. The CDR3 runs to 16 residues. After removal of 3 bases from V and 5 bases from J, the junction contained 9 bases not matched to a gene. The CDR3 region has the DNA TGTGCCAGCAGTTTCAGGGCGGGGGGGCCAGGAGATACGCAGTATTTT. As protein: CASSFRAGGPGDTQYF.

The V gene is TRBV20-1, the J gene TRBJ2-7, with 8 bases that match TRBD1. V shed 5 bases, J shed 3 bases, and the junction held 12 bases outside the gene matches. Germline values: CDR1 DFQATT, CDR2 SNEGSKA (reference sequence). This CDR3 region has 15 residues. Written as DNA, the CDR3 is TGCAGTGCTGGTTCCTTCGGGGACAGGCGCTACGAGCAGTACGTC. It encodes CSAGSFGDRRYEQYV.

This clonotype turned up a few times. The V gene is TRBV20-1, the J gene TRBJ2-3; TRBD2 is a possible D gene (7 bases). The V gene's germline CDR1 is DFQATT and CDR2 SNEGSKA (reference sequence). V was clipped by 4 bases and J by 4 bases, with 15 bases between them. The CDR3 totals 14 residues. This CDR3 reads CSATWGGRADTQYF. In DNA, the CDR3 is TGCAGTGCTACGTGGGGGGGCCGGGCAGATACGCAGTATTTT.

This chain joins TRBV20-1 and TRBJ2-1; D gene uncertain. Trimming shortened V by 3 bases and J by 4 bases, and 1 base separated the two germline ends. Germline CDR1 DFQATT, CDR2 SNEGSKA (reference sequence). The CDR3 totals 10 residues. Written as DNA, the CDR3 is TGCAGTGCTAGTTACAATGAGCAGTTCTTC. This translates into CSASYNEQFF.

The gene calls are TRBV30 and TRBJ2-7; D not resolved. V was shortened by 5 bases and J by 2 bases, with 16 bases between the two germline ends. The CDR3 is made up of 14 amino acids. Germline V gives CDR1 GTSNPN, CDR2 SVGIG (reference sequence). CDR3 amino acids: CAWRKETETYEQYF. In nucleotides, the CDR3 is TGTGCCTGGCGGAAGGAAACAGAAACCTACGAGCAGTACTTC.

This clonotype has just a few counts. Because the CDR3 is missing its conserved closing phenylalanine or tryptophan, this is likely a read error. The DNA is left out, because the CDR3 cannot be placed on it with certainty; the CDR3 is given as TCRdb lists it. The chain is built from TRBV7-9 and TRBJ1-2. Germline CDR1 reads SEHNR; CDR2 reads FQNEAQ (reference sequence). From its first to its last residue, the CDR3 has 8 amino acids. CDR3 amino acids: CASSFGVI.

This clonotype was counted a few times. The rearrangement joins TRBV19 to TRBJ1-2; a weak D match, TRBD1 (5 bases). V was pared by 7 bases and J by 4 bases, with 13 bases between. The CDR3 covers 13 residues. Germline V gene sequence: CDR1 LNHDA, CDR2 SQIVND (reference sequence). DNA of the CDR3: TGTGCCAGTACCCCAGGGCAACTCTATGGCTACACCTTC. It encodes CASTPGQLYGYTF.

This clonotype was recorded many times. V is TRBV5-1 and J is TRBJ2-7; the match to TRBD1 covers 7 bases. Germline values: CDR1 SGHRS, CDR2 YFSETQ. The CDR3 length is 14 residues. V shed 5 bases and J 1 base; nucleotides not matched to a gene: 6. CDR3 DNA: TGCGCCAGCAGTTCCTCAGGGGGATCCTACGAGCAGTACTTC. Its protein is CASSSSGGSYEQYF.

This chain links TRBV7-6 with TRBJ2-1; 11 nucleotides align to TRBD2. CDR1 is SGHVS and CDR2 is FNYEAQ in the germline V gene. The V segment lost 6 bases and the J segment 6 bases; nucleotides outside the gene matches: 7. The CDR3 totals 15 residues. The CDR3 loop reads CASSFSGGEGNEQFF. The CDR3 DNA reads as TGTGCCAGCAGTTTTAGCGGGGGGGAGGGCAATGAGCAGTTCTTC. Based on the CDR3 plus reference TRBV7-6 and TRBJ2-1, the full variable domain is GAGVSQSPRYKVTKRGQDVALRCDPISGHVSLYWYRQALGQGPEFLTYFNYEAQQDKSGLPNDRFSAERPEGSISTLTIQRTEQRDSAMYRCASSFSGGEGNEQFFGPGTRLTVL.

The gene calls are TRBV6-2 or TRBV6-3 and TRBJ2-7; D call uncertain. V dropped 3 bases and J dropped 6 bases, with 12 bases sitting between them. This CDR3 comprises 13 residues. Germline CDR1 and CDR2: MNHEY and SVGEGT. The CDR3, as DNA: TGTGCCAGCAGTTATGCAGCCGCCGGCGAGCAGTACGTC. Its translation is CASSYAAAGEQYV.

This clonotype was seen a handful of times. V usage is TRBV5-8 and J usage is TRBJ1-3; a weak D match, TRBD1 (6 bases). The CDR3 is 17 residues long. The V gene lost 4 bases and the J gene lost 2 bases, with 19 bases spanning the gap. Germline V CDR1 and CDR2: SGHTS, YDEGEE. The CDR3 DNA reads TGTGCCAGCAGCCTCACTCTTACAGGGATGGCTGGAAACACCATATATTTT. Translating it yields CASSLTLTGMAGNTIYF.

The chain is built from TRBV3-1 and TRBJ2-5; 10 bases are shared with TRBD2. Germline values: CDR1 LGHDT, CDR2 YNNKEL (reference sequence). The CDR3 sequence is 14 residues long. V gave up 5 bases and J gave up 3 bases; unmatched junction bases: 3. The CDR3 reads CASSKLAGKETQYF. CDR3 DNA sequence: TGTGCCAGCAGCAAACTAGCGGGGAAAGAGACCCAGTACTTC.

This clonotype showed up just once. The chain uses TRBV4-3 and TRBJ2-1, with TRBD2 matching 8 bases. This CDR3 is built from 14 residues. Germline V CDR1 and CDR2: LGHNA, YSLEER. V dropped 4 bases and J dropped 6; count of bases not matched to a gene: 5. As DNA, the CDR3 is TGCGCCAGCAGCCGCGGCGGGGGGCTCAATGAGCAGTTCTTC. Amino acids: CASSRGGGLNEQFF.

This clonotype showed up just a few times. V and J are TRBV5-1 and TRBJ2-4; 8 nucleotides line up with TRBD1. The CDR3 has 16 residues. With V trimmed by 4 bases and J by 3 bases, 9 bases remained unmatched. Germline V gene data show CDR1 as SGHRS and CDR2 as YFSETQ. Here the CDR3 DNA reads TGCGCCAGCAGCCCTGGACAGGGCGGCGTCAAAAACATTCAGTACTTC. Its translation is CASSPGQGGVKNIQYF.

This clonotype was detected a few times. The gene calls are TRBV12-3 or TRBV12-4 and TRBJ1-2; D gene unclear. The ends were cut back, 5 bases at V and 8 bases at J, with 15 bases in the middle. This CDR3 contains 13 residues. CDR3 region: CASSGDRFGGYTF. As DNA, the CDR3 is TGTGCCAGCAGTGGGGATAGGTTTGGGGGCTACACCTTC.